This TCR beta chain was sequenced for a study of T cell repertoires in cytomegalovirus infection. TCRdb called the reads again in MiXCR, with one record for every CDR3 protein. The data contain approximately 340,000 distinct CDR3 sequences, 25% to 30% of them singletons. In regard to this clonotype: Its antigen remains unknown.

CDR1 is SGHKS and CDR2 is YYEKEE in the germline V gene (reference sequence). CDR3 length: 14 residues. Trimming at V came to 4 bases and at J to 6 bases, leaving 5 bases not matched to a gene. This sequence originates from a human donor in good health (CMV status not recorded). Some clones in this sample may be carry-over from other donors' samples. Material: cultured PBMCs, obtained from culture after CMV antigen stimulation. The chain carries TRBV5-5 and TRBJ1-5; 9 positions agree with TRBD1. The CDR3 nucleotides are TGTGCCAGCAGCCCAGACAGGGGGGGTCAGCCCCAGCATTTT. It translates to CASSPDRGGQPQHF. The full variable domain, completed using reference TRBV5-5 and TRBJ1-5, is DAGVTQSPTHLIKTRGQQVTLRCSPISGHKSVSWYQQVLGQGPQFIFQYYEKEERGRGNFPDRFSARQFPNYSSELNVNALLLGDSALYLCASSPDRGGQPQHFGDGTRLSIL.